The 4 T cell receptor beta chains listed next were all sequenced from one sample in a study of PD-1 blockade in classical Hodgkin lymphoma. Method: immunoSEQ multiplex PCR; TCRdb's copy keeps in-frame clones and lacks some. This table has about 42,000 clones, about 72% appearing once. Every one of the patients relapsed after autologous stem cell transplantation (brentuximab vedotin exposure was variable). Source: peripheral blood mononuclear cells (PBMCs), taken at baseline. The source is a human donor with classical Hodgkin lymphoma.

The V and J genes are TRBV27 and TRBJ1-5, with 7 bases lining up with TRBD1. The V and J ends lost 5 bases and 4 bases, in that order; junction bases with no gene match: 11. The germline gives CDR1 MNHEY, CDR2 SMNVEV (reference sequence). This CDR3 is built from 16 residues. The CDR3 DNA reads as TGTGCCAGCAGTCCCCTGCGACAGGGCCCAAATCAGCCCCAGCATTTT. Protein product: CASSPLRQGPNQPQHF.

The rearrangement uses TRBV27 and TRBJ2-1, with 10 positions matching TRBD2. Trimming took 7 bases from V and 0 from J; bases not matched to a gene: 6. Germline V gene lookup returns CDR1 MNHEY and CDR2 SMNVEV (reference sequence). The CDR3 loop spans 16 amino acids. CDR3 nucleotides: TGTGCCAGCATGACTAGCGGGTTGAGCTCCTACAATGAGCAGTTCTTC. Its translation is CASMTSGLSSYNEQFF.

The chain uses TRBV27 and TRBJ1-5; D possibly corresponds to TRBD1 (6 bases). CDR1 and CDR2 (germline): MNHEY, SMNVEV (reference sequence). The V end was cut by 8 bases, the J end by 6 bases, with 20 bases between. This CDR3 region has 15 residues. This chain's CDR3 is CASRGGGGGGQPQHF. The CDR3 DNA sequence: TGTGCCAGCCGCGGTGGGGGAGGGGGGGGTCAGCCCCAGCATTTT.

CDR3 amino acids: CASSLGPSYEQYF. In DNA, the CDR3 is TGTGCCAGCAGCTTGGGACCTTCATACGAGCAGTACTTC. The chain carries TRBV28 and TRBJ2-7; D may correspond to TRBD1 or TRBD2 (5 bases each). V was pared by 6 bases and J by 4 bases, with 13 bases between. This CDR3 has 13 amino acids. The V gene's germline CDR1 is MDHEN and CDR2 SYDVKM. Full variable domain (rest looked up from reference TRBV28 and TRBJ2-7): DVKVTQSSRYLVKRTGEKVFLECVQDMDHENMFWYRQDPGLGLRLIYFSYDVKMKEKGDIPEGYSVSREKKERFSLILESASTNQTSMYLCASSLGPSYEQYFGPGTRLTVT.